The source of this T cell receptor (beta chain) is a study of T-cell memory formation after mild COVID-19. Study-level results: Researchers report contracting CD4+ clones mostly in CM and EM, with CD8+ clones in EMRA. In pre-infection memory, a portion of responding clones appeared, which suggested that cross-reactive memory joined.

There are a few counts of this clonotype. Its antigen is currently unknown. Libraries for TCRalpha and TCRbeta carried sample barcodes and unique molecular identifiers via 5'RACE. TCRdb passed the 5' RACE reads through MiXCR, listing each CDR3 protein once. The repertoire holds 350,000 to 500,000 distinct CDR3 sequences, with approximately 18% as singletons. The sequenced sample was PBMCs or a T cell subset sorted from them (not recorded which). The receptor comes from a man aged 18 to 30 who had mild COVID-19 (a few samples of this study predate the infection). Cell type and time point are not known.

DNA for the CDR3: TGCGCCAGCAGTCCAGGCCATTATAGCAATCAGCCCCAGCATTTT. It is translated as CASSPGHYSNQPQHF. The rearrangement uses TRBV10-2 and TRBJ1-5; D not certain. The germline gives CDR1 WSHSY, CDR2 SAAADI. Trimming cost V 5 bases and J 0 bases, with 11 bases left between them. This CDR3 contains 15 residues.